This TCR beta chain stems from a study of blood T cell repertoires in COVID-19. For the study at large: Samples representing acute and convalescent COVID-19 were sourced from the United States, Italy and Spain.

Trimming took 4 bases from V and 2 from J, leaving 12 bases between them. Germline-derived CDR1 and CDR2 are SGHTS and YDEGEE. This CDR3 spans 15 amino acids. The data were produced by immunoSEQ multiplex PCR, yet TCRdb's version contains in-frame clones alone and is incomplete. The sample records around 480,000 clones, around 90% being singletons. Sequenced: PBMCs or T cells enriched from blood (not recorded which). The TCR originated in a woman under 30 who had recovered from COVID-19. V is TRBV5-8 and J is TRBJ2-2; D gene unclear. The CDR3 here is CASSLHKTNTGELFF. The CDR3 DNA sequence: TGTGCCAGCAGCCTTCATAAGACAAACACCGGGGAGCTGTTTTTT.